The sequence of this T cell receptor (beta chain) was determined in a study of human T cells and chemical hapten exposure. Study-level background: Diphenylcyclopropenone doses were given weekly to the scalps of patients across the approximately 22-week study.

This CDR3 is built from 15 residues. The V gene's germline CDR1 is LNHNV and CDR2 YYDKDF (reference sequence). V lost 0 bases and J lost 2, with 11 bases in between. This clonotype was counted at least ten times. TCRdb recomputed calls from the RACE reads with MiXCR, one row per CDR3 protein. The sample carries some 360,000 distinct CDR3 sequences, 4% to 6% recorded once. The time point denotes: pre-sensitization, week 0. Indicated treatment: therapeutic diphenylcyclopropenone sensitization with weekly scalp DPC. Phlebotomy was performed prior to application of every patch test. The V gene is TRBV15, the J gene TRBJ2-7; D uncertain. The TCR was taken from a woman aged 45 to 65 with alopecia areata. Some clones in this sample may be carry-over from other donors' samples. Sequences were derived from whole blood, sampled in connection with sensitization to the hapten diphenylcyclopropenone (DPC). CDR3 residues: CATSREKGITYEQYF. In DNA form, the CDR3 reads TGTGCCACCAGCAGAGAGAAAGGAATTACCTACGAGCAGTACTTC.